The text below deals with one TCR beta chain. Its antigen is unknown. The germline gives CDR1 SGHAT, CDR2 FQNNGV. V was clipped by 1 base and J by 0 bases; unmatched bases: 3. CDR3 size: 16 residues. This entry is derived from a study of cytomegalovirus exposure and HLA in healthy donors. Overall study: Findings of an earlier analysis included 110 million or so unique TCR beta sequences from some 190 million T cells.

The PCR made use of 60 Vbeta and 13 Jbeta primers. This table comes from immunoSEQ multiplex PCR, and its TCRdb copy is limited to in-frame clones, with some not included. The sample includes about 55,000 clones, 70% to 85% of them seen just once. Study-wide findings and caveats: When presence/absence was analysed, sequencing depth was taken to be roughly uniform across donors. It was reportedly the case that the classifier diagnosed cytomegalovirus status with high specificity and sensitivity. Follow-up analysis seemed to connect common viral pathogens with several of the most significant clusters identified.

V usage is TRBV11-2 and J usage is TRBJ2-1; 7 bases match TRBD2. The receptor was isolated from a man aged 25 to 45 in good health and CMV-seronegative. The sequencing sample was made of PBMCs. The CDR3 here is CASSLVRTSSYNEQFF. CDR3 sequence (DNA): TGTGCCAGCAGCTTAGTCCGGACTAGCTCCTACAATGAGCAGTTCTTC.